Sequencing of this TCR beta chain was carried out in a study of T cell repertoires in aging, cancer and after chemotherapy. Turning to the study itself: Donors were grouped into six age bands spanning 30 or younger through 70 or older. Clear clonal overlap appeared across healthy donor samples taken over several months to years.

Only one count was recorded for this clonotype. The antigen is undetermined. The template was genomic DNA from peripheral blood, not RNA. TRB rearrangements spanning V, D and J were amplified using mixed TRB-A/B primers. MiXCR, run by TCRdb on the multiplex PCR reads, gives a single entry per CDR3 protein. The sample has thousands of distinct CDR3 sequences; 32% are singletons. The CDR3 consists of 16 residues. The germline V gene has CDR1 LGHNA and CDR2 YSLEER. V was pared by 2 bases and J by 5 bases, with 6 bases of the junction left unmatched. Findings and caveats of the study: In cancer patients, declining TCR diversity with age involved lost richness and lost evenness. Rebound thymic output was suggested by rising median generation probability during chemotherapy in each cancer cohort.

Sequenced sample: blood. The chain links TRBV4-3 to TRBJ1-1; 12 nucleotides line up with TRBD1. This clonotype was sampled from a human donor in good health. CDR3 loop: CASSQPGTGGRTEAFF. CDR3 coding DNA: TGCGCCAGCAGCCAACCCGGGACAGGGGGCAGGACTGAAGCTTTCTTT.